The 7 T cell receptor beta chains below were found in one sample sequenced in a study of blood T cell repertoires in COVID-19. Method: immunoSEQ multiplex PCR; TCRdb's copy keeps in-frame clones and lacks some. In the table there are some 81,000 clones, 90% to 95% of which are singletons. The specimen was peripheral blood. The receptors come from a human donor with active COVID-19. The donor label of this sample is uncertain.

This chain links TRBV11-2 with TRBJ2-7, with D possibly matching TRBD1 (6 bases). The CDR3 is 16 residues long. V was clipped by 0 bases and J by 2 bases, with 14 bases between them. The germline CDR1 and CDR2 sequences are SGHAT and FQNNGV. The DNA for the CDR3 is TGTGCCAGCAGCTTAGATTCGGGACAACGACCCTACGAGCAGTACTTC. Translated: CASSLDSGQRPYEQYF.

The chain combines TRBV12-1 with TRBJ1-6. TRBV12-1 is a known pseudogene. The CDR3 extends over 12 amino acids. CDR3 sequence reads: CASSFLDSPLHF. CDR3 sequence (DNA): TGTGCCAGCAGCTTCCTAGATTCACCCCTCCACTTT.

The gene calls are TRBV19 and TRBJ2-5; the match to TRBD1 covers 9 bases. The ends lost 6 bases at V and 4 bases at J; junction bases unmatched: 12. This CDR3 is built from 16 residues. Germline V gene sequence: CDR1 LNHDA, CDR2 SQIVND (reference sequence). CDR3 sequence: CASRASQQGAGETQYF. DNA of the CDR3: TGTGCCAGTAGAGCCTCTCAACAGGGGGCAGGAGAGACCCAGTACTTC.

This chain uses TRBV5-1 with TRBJ2-1; maybe TRBD2 (6 bases). The CDR3 length is 15 residues. From germline, CDR1 is SGHRS and CDR2 YFSETQ. V lost 0 bases and J 7 bases, leaving 14 bases between the germline ends. The CDR3 DNA reads TGCGCCAGCAGCTTGGTTCGGGAGCCCGCGAATGAGCAGTTCTTC. As protein: CASSLVREPANEQFF.

The J gene is TRBJ2-2, the V gene TRBV28; D call uncertain. V lost 3 bases, J lost 6 bases, and 14 bases lay in between. CDR1 is MDHEN, CDR2 SYDVKM, per germline. CDR3 size: 15 residues. CDR3 amino acids: CASSFVAAPAGELFF. The CDR3 nucleotides are TGTGCCAGCAGTTTTGTGGCAGCGCCAGCCGGGGAGCTGTTTTTT. The full variable domain, rest sourced from reference TRBV28 and TRBJ2-2, is DVKVTQSSRYLVKRTGEKVFLECVQDMDHENMFWYRQDPGLGLRLIYFSYDVKMKEKGDIPEGYSVSREKKERFSLILESASTNQTSMYLCASSFVAAPAGELFFGEGSRLTVL.

The rearrangement joins TRBV20-1 to TRBJ2-3; D is possibly TRBD2 (6 bases). Per germline, CDR1 DFQATT and CDR2 SNEGSKA (reference sequence). Trimming took 5 bases from V and 8 from J, leaving 11 bases between them. The length of the CDR3 is 11 residues. The CDR3 region is CSARLEPTQYF. In DNA, the CDR3 is TGCAGTGCTCGACTAGAGCCTACGCAGTATTTT.

The chain is built from TRBV9 and TRBJ2-2; tentative D call: TRBD2 (5 bases). Germline-derived CDR1 and CDR2 are SGDLS and YYNGEE. CDR3 size: 16 residues. Between the trimmed V and J ends, which lost 3 bases and 8 bases, there was a span of 20 bases. The CDR3 region is CASSAPGRGVDGELFF. In DNA, the CDR3 is TGTGCCAGCAGCGCCCCGGGGAGAGGAGTGGATGGGGAGCTGTTTTTT.